Sequencing of this T cell receptor beta chain was carried out in a study of blood T cell repertoires in COVID-19. Study context: Samples of COVID-19 (acute and convalescent) were obtained from the United States, Italy and Spain.

The assay was immunoSEQ multiplex PCR, and TCRdb's table has in-frame clones only and misses some. The table shows fewer than 90,000 clones, with approximately 87% occurring only once. This clone came up once. Germline-derived CDR1 and CDR2 are MDHEN and SYDVKM. V lost 7 bases and J lost 0, with 10 bases in between. This CDR3 spans 14 amino acids. Sequences were obtained from peripheral blood. The TCR comes from a man at least 80 years old in a cohort sampled during active COVID-19. The chain couples TRBV28 to TRBJ1-5; D unresolved. The CDR3 region is CASIGGYSNQPQHF. The CDR3 DNA reads TGTGCCAGCATCGGAGGGTATAGCAATCAGCCCCAGCATTTT.